This T cell receptor (beta chain) was identified in a study of T cell responses to AZD1222 COVID-19 vaccine. The study, taken as a whole, reports: In a largely white British group with more females than males, clonal diversity was possibly underestimated. Reportedly, close to half of spike-specific TCRs are directed against unmutated variant regions. The span of vaccine-associated CD4 TCRs extended across spike, with dominance at 160-218 and 743-854.

This clone was observed once. What it binds is unknown. V gave up 3 bases and J gave up 5 bases, with 23 bases separating them. This CDR3 has 16 residues. Germline V gives CDR1 DFQATT, CDR2 SNEGSKA (reference sequence). Only in-frame clones appear in the TCRdb table, and some are missing; sequencing was by immunoSEQ multiplex PCR. Here the sample spans under 35,000 clones, approximately 93% being singletons. Sequences were derived from peripheral blood, sampled on day 0 of AZD1222 vaccination. The chain combines TRBV20-1 with TRBJ2-7; D possibly corresponds to TRBD1 (5 bases). The sequence was collected from an adult in good health. CDR3 in DNA: TGCAGTGCTAGTCCCACAGGCACCGGAATCTTCGACGAGCAGTACTTC. Amino acid sequence: CSASPTGTGIFDEQYF.